The present T cell receptor (beta chain) was sequenced within a study of T cell responses to AZD1222 COVID-19 vaccine. Study-wide findings and caveats: Clonal diversity was possibly underestimated; the donors were predominantly white British and more often female. Spike-specific TCR breadth and depth were elevated following two AZD1222 doses. In the spike-specific TCR repertoire, nearly half reportedly target unmutated variant regions. At 160-218 and 743-854, vaccine-associated CD4 TCRs were dominant, and they spanned spike.

V was clipped by 1 base and J by 4 bases, with 19 bases between them. This CDR3 has 17 residues. The germline V gene has CDR1 LGHDT and CDR2 YNNKEL (reference sequence). On this clone: What it binds is unknown.

Generated by immunoSEQ multiplex PCR, the TCRdb table keeps only in-frame clones and is missing some. The table has under 35,000 clones, over 75% seen once. The chain carries TRBV3-1 (or the pseudogene TRBV3-2) and TRBJ2-5, with D tentatively TRBD2 (6 bases). The clonotype originates from an adult who received the AZD1222 COVID-19 vaccine. The specimen comprised peripheral blood, sampled 28 days after the second AZD1222 dose. The CDR3 bases are TGTGCCAGCAGCCAAGTTTTCGGGGGTCCGCGTATAGAGACCCAGTACTTC. Its protein product is CASSQVFGGPRIETQYF.